These T cell receptor beta chains were read from a single sample in a study of blood T cell repertoires in COVID-19. Profiling relied on immunoSEQ multiplex PCR, and the TCRdb table lists in-frame clones only, not all of them. The top ten hold roughly 5% of the sample, which has about 110,000 clones, nearly 90% seen once. The specimen was peripheral blood. The receptors come from a human donor in a cohort sampled during active COVID-19. Each CDR3 is given with its conserved first and last residue. Each record gives: D gene, J gene, V gene, clone size, CDR3 DNA, CDR3 protein. D genes are given only for firm matches. Clone size appears in some rows only: once, few, many, or a class for an expanded clone.

D: TRBD2; J: TRBJ2-2; V: TRBV6-4; size: NA; DNA: TGTGCCAGCAGTGAGAGTTATGAGCGGGAGAACACCGGGGAGCTGTTTTTT; CDR3: CASSESYERENTGELFF
D: NA; J: TRBJ2-2; V: TRBV21-1; size: NA; DNA: TGTGCCAGCTCACCGGTAAGGGACAGGAACCACTATCCGAACACCGGGGAGCTGTTTTTT; CDR3: CASSPVRDRNHYPNTGELFF
D: NA; J: TRBJ2-7; V: TRBV27; size: NA; DNA: TGTGCCAGCAGGCCCTCAATAGCCGAGGCCTACGAGCAGTACTTC; CDR3: CASRPSIAEAYEQYF
D: TRBD1; J: TRBJ2-7; V: TRBV3-1/TRBV3-2; size: NA; DNA: TGTGCCAGCAGCCAAGGATTAGGGGGCTTTTACGAGCAGTACTTC; CDR3: CASSQGLGGFYEQYF
D: TRBD1; J: TRBJ1-2; V: TRBV4-3; size: NA; DNA: TGCGCCAGCAGCCAAGCAGGGGGGTACAATGGCTACACCTTC; CDR3: CASSQAGGYNGYTF
D: TRBD1; J: TRBJ2-7; V: TRBV5-1; size: NA; DNA: TGCGCCAGCAGCCTCGGGGACAGTTTTAGCGAGCAGTACTTC; CDR3: CASSLGDSFSEQYF
D: TRBD1; J: TRBJ1-1; V: TRBV3-1/TRBV3-2; size: NA; DNA: TGTGCCAGCAGCCCGAGGACAGGGGGAAACACTGAAGCTTTCTTT; CDR3: CASSPRTGGNTEAFF
D: NA; J: TRBJ1-2; V: TRBV6-5; size: NA; DNA: TGTGCCAGCACCCAAATGCAGGGCCGTGGCTACACCTTC; CDR3: CASTQMQGRGYTF
D: NA; J: TRBJ1-1; V: TRBV12-5; size: NA; DNA: TGTGCTAGTGGTGACAGTGAAGCTTTCTTT; CDR3: CASGDSEAFF
D: TRBD1; J: TRBJ1-4; V: TRBV5-1; size: NA; DNA: TGCGCCAGCAGCTCGACAGGGAGAGGTGAAAAACTGTTTTTT; CDR3: CASSSTGRGEKLFF
D: TRBD2; J: TRBJ2-3; V: TRBV28; size: NA; DNA: TGTGCCAGCAGTGGGCACGGCGGGAGTTTATATACGCAGTATTTT; CDR3: CASSGHGGSLYTQYF
D: NA; J: TRBJ2-2; V: TRBV6-6; size: NA; DNA: TGTGCCAGCAGGACTGCTGCGGCTGGGGAGCTGTTTTTT; CDR3: CASRTAAAGELFF
D: NA; J: TRBJ1-5; V: TRBV19; size: NA; DNA: TGTGCCAGTAACGAGGGAAGAGGCAATCAGCCCCAGCATTTT; CDR3: CASNEGRGNQPQHF
D: TRBD2; J: TRBJ2-5; V: TRBV28; size: NA; DNA: TGTGCCAGCACTTCGACCGGGGGGGGAGAGACCCAGTACTTC; CDR3: CASTSTGGGETQYF
D: TRBD2; J: TRBJ2-7; V: TRBV5-6; size: NA; DNA: TGTGCCAGCAGCTTGGAGCTGGGAGGGCCGAACGAGCAGTACTTC; CDR3: CASSLELGGPNEQYF
D: NA; J: TRBJ1-6; V: TRBV5-5; size: few; DNA: TGTGCCAGCAGTCTCCTCCCGGACAGACTAAATTCACCCCTCCACTTT; CDR3: CASSLLPDRLNSPLHF
D: TRBD1; J: TRBJ1-2; V: TRBV6-6; size: few; DNA: TGTGCCAGCGTAACAGGGGGCGCGGATGGCTACACCTTC; CDR3: CASVTGGADGYTF
D: TRBD2; J: TRBJ2-3; V: TRBV7-9; size: NA; DNA: TGTGCCAGCAGCTTGCTGGGTTGGGAGGGAAGCACAGATACGCAGTATTTT; CDR3: CASSLLGWEGSTDTQYF
D: NA; J: TRBJ2-7; V: TRBV3-1/TRBV3-2; size: NA; DNA: TGTGCCAGCAGCCCCTCTTCCTACGAGCAGTACTTC; CDR3: CASSPSSYEQYF
D: TRBD2; J: TRBJ2-3; V: TRBV5-6; size: NA; DNA: TGTGCCAGCAGCTTGGGACTAGCGGTCACAGATACGCAGTATTTT; CDR3: CASSLGLAVTDTQYF